This T cell receptor (beta chain) was retrieved from a study of T cells in tumors after PD-1 blockade. Data came from immunoSEQ multiplex PCR; TCRdb stores just in-frame clones and leaves some out. The sample has some 60,000 clones, around 80% seen once. CDR1 is GTSNPN and CDR2 is SVGIG in the germline V gene (reference sequence). The CDR3 length is 20 residues. V shed 0 bases and J 3 bases; nucleotides not matched to a gene: 14. The sequencing used PBMCs, collected before anti-PD-1 treatment. The rearrangement links TRBV30 to TRBJ2-6; 10 bases fit TRBD1. The receptor's source is a human donor with basal cell carcinoma. This CDR3 reads CAWSVNLGDRGFFGANVLTF. The DNA for the CDR3 is TGTGCCTGGAGTGTAAATCTAGGGGACAGGGGATTTTTTGGGGCCAACGTCCTGACTTTC.